Listed below are T cell receptor beta chains from one sample, sequenced in a study of blood T cells in healthy people across ages. TCRdb recomputed calls from the 5' RACE reads with MiXCR, one row per CDR3 protein. This sample has fewer than 1.5 million distinct CDR3 sequences, with 42% found just once. Sequencing was carried out using blood. Receptors were obtained from a woman under 30 in good health. CDR3s include the opening cysteine and the closing phenylalanine or tryptophan. The D gene is left open where the match is weak. Clone size is not always given. Where it is, it says once, few, many or a class for expanded clones.

d_call j_call v_call clone_size cdr3_nt cdr3_aa
TRBD2 TRBJ2-1 TRBV6-1 . TGTGCCAGCACCCAGTTGGGACTATCCTACAATGAGCAGTTCTTC CASTQLGLSYNEQFF
TRBD2 TRBJ2-5 TRBV5-1 few TGCGCCAGCAGCTCTGGGACTAGCGGGGGGGCCCTCCAAGAGACCCAGTACTTC CASSSGTSGGALQETQYF
TRBD1 TRBJ1-2 TRBV2 few TGTGCCAGCAGTGGGGGACAGGGGGATTCCTATGGCTACACCTTC CASSGGQGDSYGYTF
. TRBJ2-3 TRBV15 few TGTGCCACCAGCAGAGACCCCTCAAGCCAGGGCACAGATACGCAGTATTTT CATSRDPSSQGTDTQYF
TRBD2 TRBJ2-5 TRBV3-1 few TGTGCCAGCAGTCAAATATATGCCGGGACTACGGAAGAGACCCAGTACTTC CASSQIYAGTTEETQYF
TRBD1 TRBJ1-2 TRBV29-1 . TGCAGCGCCGAGGACAGGGGGCCCTCATCTAACTATGGCTACACCTTC CSAEDRGPSSNYGYTF
TRBD2 TRBJ2-1 TRBV20-1 few TGCAGTGCTAGAGCCCTGGGACTAGCGGGCGCAAGGAGCTCCTACAATGAGCAGTTCTTC CSARALGLAGARSSYNEQFF
. TRBJ1-2 TRBV3-1 few TGTGCCAGCAGGCCTGGGGGTAGCTATGGCTACACCTTC CASRPGGSYGYTF
TRBD1 TRBJ2-4 TRBV15 . TGTGCCACCAGCAGGGAGACAGGGGTAGGGAAAAACATTCAGTACTTC CATSRETGVGKNIQYF
. TRBJ1-4 TRBV29-1 . TGCAGCGTTGAATCCGAAAATAATGAAAAACTGTTTTTT CSVESENNEKLFF
. TRBJ2-7 TRBV3-1 . TGTGCCAGCAGCCAAGATCCCAGATCCTACGAGCAGTACTTC CASSQDPRSYEQYF
TRBD1 TRBJ2-7 TRBV28 many TGTACCCCGGGACAGGGGCTTTACGAGCAGTACTTC CTPGQGLYEQYF
. TRBJ2-3 TRBV3-1 . TGTGCCAGCAGCCTCGGGCTGGGGACCGGAGGCCTTGTGGGGCAGTATTTT CASSLGLGTGGLVGQYF
TRBD2 TRBJ2-7 TRBV11-2 . TGTGCCAGCAGCCTCCGGACAGGTGACCTACTAGCGGGAGGGAACGAGCAGTACTTC CASSLRTGDLLAGGNEQYF
TRBD2 TRBJ2-1 TRBV4-2 . TGTGCCAGCAGCCAAGATCAAACTAGCGGAAGTTACAATGAGCAGTTCTTC CASSQDQTSGSYNEQFF
. TRBJ1-5 TRBV6-2/TRBV6-3 . TGTGCCAGCATCAGGGGTCTGAATCAGCCCCAGCATTTT CASIRGLNQPQHF
TRBD2 TRBJ2-5 TRBV7-9 few TGTGCCAGCAGCTTAGGAGCGGGAGAAGAGACCCAGTACTTC CASSLGAGEETQYF
TRBD1 TRBJ1-1 TRBV20-1 . TGCAGTGGGGCAGGGGGCACTGAAGCTTTCTTT CSGAGGTEAFF
. TRBJ2-1 TRBV24-1 . TGTGCCACCAGTGACGCGTCAGGAGGTGACAATGAGCAGTTCTTC CATSDASGGDNEQFF
. TRBJ2-3 TRBV3-1 few TGTGCCAGCAGCCAAGCGCTAGTAAGCCTGACAGATACGCAGTATTTT CASSQALVSLTDTQYF
TRBD2 TRBJ2-7 TRBV6-6 . TGTGCCAGCGGGGGACTAGCGGGAGGGAATGAGCAGTACTTC CASGGLAGGNEQYF
TRBD2 TRBJ2-5 TRBV7-9 . TGTGCCAGCAGCTCCAAACGGACTAGCGGGAGGGGCTGGTACCAAGAGACCCAGTACTTC CASSSKRTSGRGWYQETQYF
. TRBJ1-5 TRBV6-6 . TGTGCCAGCAGGGGCATCGACGGGACCGAGAATCAGCCCCAGCATTTT CASRGIDGTENQPQHF
. TRBJ1-1 TRBV27 . TGTGCCAGCAGTCGATACCTGGGCACTGAAGCTTTCTTT CASSRYLGTEAFF
. TRBJ2-7 TRBV11-2 . TGTGCCAGCAGCTTAGGAACTAGTCACAATGAGCAGTACTTC CASSLGTSHNEQYF
TRBD2 TRBJ2-1 TRBV6-4 . TGTGCCAGCAGTGACGAGGGACTAGCGGGTTACAATGAGCAGTTCTTC CASSDEGLAGYNEQFF
. TRBJ1-1 TRBV20-1 few TGCAGTGCTTCGGAGGAGGGAGGGAGTGGGGTTGAAGCTTTCTTT CSASEEGGSGVEAFF
. TRBJ2-3 TRBV6-1 . TGTGCCAGCAGTGTGCCCGGGATAAGCGCAGATACGCAGTATTTT CASSVPGISADTQYF
. TRBJ2-5 TRBV9 . TGTGCCAGCAGCGTAGGATCAAGGGGGGCGGCCCAGTACTTC CASSVGSRGAAQYF
TRBD2 TRBJ2-7 TRBV12-5 . TGTGCTAGTGGTTTGGGACTAGCGGGAGTCTTGTACTACAATGAGCAGTACTTC CASGLGLAGVLYYNEQYF
. TRBJ2-1 TRBV7-9 . TGTGCCAGCAGCTTTTCTGCCGGGGGGCGACTTTTAGGCAATGAGCAGTTCTTC CASSFSAGGRLLGNEQFF
. TRBJ2-5 TRBV7-2 . TGTGCCAGCAGACATAGCGGAGGGGGAGAGACCCAGTACTTC CASRHSGGGETQYF
. TRBJ2-1 TRBV27 . TGTGCCAGCAGTCTCACCCGGACGGGAGAGCAGTTCTTC CASSLTRTGEQFF
TRBD2 TRBJ2-5 TRBV6-1 . TGTGCCAGCAGTGAAGCGGTGACTAGCGGCGAAGAGACCCAGTACTTC CASSEAVTSGEETQYF
TRBD1 TRBJ1-1 TRBV25-1 . TGTGCCAGCAGTGAATTATCGGGGCGACAGGGGCGACGTGAAGCTTTCTTT CASSELSGRQGRREAFF
TRBD1 TRBJ2-1 TRBV11-2 once TGTGCCAGCAGCTTAGGACCGGGACAGGGGCCTCCATATGAGCAGTTCTTC CASSLGPGQGPPYEQFF
. TRBJ2-3 TRBV5-1 few TGCGCCAGCAGCAAGGGGACCGCTTCTAGCACAGATACGCAGTATTTT CASSKGTASSTDTQYF
TRBD2 TRBJ2-5 TRBV2 . TGTGCCAGCAGTGGCCTACTGGGCGGGAGTAAGACCCAGTACTTC CASSGLLGGSKTQYF
. TRBJ2-7 TRBV2 . TGTGCCAGCATGGACCTTGGGGGGAACCCCGCAAAGTCAACCTACGAGCAGTACTTC CASMDLGGNPAKSTYEQYF
. TRBJ1-6 TRBV4-1 . TGCGCCAGCAGCCAGCAAGGCGTGGTGTCACCCCTCCACTTT CASSQQGVVSPLHF
. TRBJ1-1 TRBV12-3/TRBV12-4 . TGTGCCAGCTCTCTACAGGTCACTGAAGCTTTCTTT CASSLQVTEAFF
TRBD1 TRBJ1-1 TRBV20-1 . TGCAGTGCTAGAGGGCTTGGGACAGGGGGAACTGAAGCTTTCTTT CSARGLGTGGTEAFF
. TRBJ1-5 TRBV6-6 . TGTGCCAGCAGTTACCCCCAGTGGTATAGCAATCAGCCCCAGCATTTT CASSYPQWYSNQPQHF
. TRBJ2-1 TRBV20-1 . TGCAGTGCTAGAGATCCCCCGCGCTCCTACAATGAGCAGTTCTTC CSARDPPRSYNEQFF
. TRBJ1-1 TRBV7-9 . TGTGCCAGCAGCTTAGCGGGAGAAGGTGAAGCTTTCTTT CASSLAGEGEAFF
. TRBJ2-1 TRBV7-9 many TGTGCCAGCAGCTTAGCAGGGACCGGCTCCTACAATGAGCAGTTCTTC CASSLAGTGSYNEQFF
TRBD1 TRBJ2-1 TRBV7-9 many TGTGCCAGCAGCCTGGGACAGGCGACCTACAATGAGCAGTTCTTC CASSLGQATYNEQFF
TRBD2 TRBJ2-5 TRBV27 . TGTGCCAGCAGTATGTATCGCGGGGGTCGGGAGACCCAGTACTTC CASSMYRGGRETQYF
TRBD2 TRBJ2-7 TRBV20-1 few TGCAGTGCTAGGGCCACTAGCGGCTACGAGCAGTACTTC CSARATSGYEQYF